This note documents a single T cell receptor beta chain sequence. Repertoires were generated with immunoSEQ multiplex PCR, while TCRdb's copy carries only in-frame clones and drops some. Among more than 55,000 clones, just over 90% were seen once, and the ten largest hold roughly 5%. This sample is drawn from a study of technical replicates of blood from several donors. The CDR3 length is 17 residues. After removal of 5 bases from V and 5 bases from J, the junction contained 10 bases not matched to a gene. Germline-derived CDR1 and CDR2 are LGHNT and FRNRAP. The sample comprised PBMCs. This rearrangement joins TRBV12-5 to TRBJ2-5; 14 positions agree with TRBD2. The receptor was derived from a human donor in good health. Some clones in this sample may be carry-over from other donors' samples. CDR3 coding DNA: TGTGCTAGTGGTCCCCCTTGGGGGACTAGCGGGAGTGAGACCCAGTACTTC. It translates to CASGPPWGTSGSETQYF.